This T cell receptor (beta chain) was captured in a study of blood T cell repertoires in COVID-19. Turning to the study itself: The origin of the acute and convalescent COVID-19 samples was the United States, Italy and Spain.

Trimming removed 2 bases from V and 12 bases from J, with 14 bases in between. This CDR3 has 13 amino acids. The germline V gene has CDR1 KGHSY and CDR2 FQNENV. The protocol was immunoSEQ multiplex PCR, while the TCRdb copy is restricted to in-frame clones and leaves out a portion. The sample shows 200,000 to 300,000 clones, about 88% of them seen only once. J is TRBJ2-1 and V is TRBV16, with D perhaps matching TRBD2 (6 bases). The clonotype was recovered from a woman aged 40-49 years who had recovered from COVID-19. The specimen sequenced was peripheral blood. CDR3 nucleotides: TGTGCCAGCAGCCAAGCCCGGGGGTCTGGGCAGTTCTTC. Its protein product is CASSQARGSGQFF.